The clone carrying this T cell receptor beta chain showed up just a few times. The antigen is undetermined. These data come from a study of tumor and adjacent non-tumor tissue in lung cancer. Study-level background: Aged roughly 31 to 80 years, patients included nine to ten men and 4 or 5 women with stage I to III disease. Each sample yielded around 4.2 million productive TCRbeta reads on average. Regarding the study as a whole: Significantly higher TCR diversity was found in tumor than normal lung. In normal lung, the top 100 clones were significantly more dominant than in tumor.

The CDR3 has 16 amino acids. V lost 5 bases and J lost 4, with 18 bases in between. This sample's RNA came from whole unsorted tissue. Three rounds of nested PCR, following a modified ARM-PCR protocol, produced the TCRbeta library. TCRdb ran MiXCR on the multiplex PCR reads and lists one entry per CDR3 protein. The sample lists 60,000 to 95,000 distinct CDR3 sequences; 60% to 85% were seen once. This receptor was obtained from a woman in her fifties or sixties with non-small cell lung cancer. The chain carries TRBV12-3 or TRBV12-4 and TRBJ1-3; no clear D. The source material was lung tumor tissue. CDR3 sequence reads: CASSLPVNLGGNTIYF. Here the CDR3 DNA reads TGTGCCAGCAGTCTCCCGGTGAACCTAGGGGGAAACACCATATATTTT.